This entry features one T cell receptor beta chain sequence. No antigen is known for it. Base qualities are not recorded, but no much larger clone differs from it by a single base. CDR3 length: 11 amino acids, cysteine to phenylalanine. Only the CDR3 portion is preserved as DNA: 33 bases, with reading frame beginning at the first base. V and J lose 9 bases and 3 bases, and a span of 5 bases separates them. Looking up the germline V gene yields CDR1 SNHLY and CDR2 FYNNEI. The data were obtained in a study of lymphopenia after photon versus proton radiotherapy (dated 2019 in TCRdb). With respect to the entire study: The immunological effects of photon versus proton radiation therapy were compared in patients with gastrointestinal tumors who developed high-grade lymphopenia. The cohort comprised about 20 patients with gastrointestinal tumors who received either photon or proton therapy and then developed lymphopenia. The goal of the study was to characterize the differences between the two radiation modalities in how they affect the immune system.

The receptor library was made with the immunoSEQ multiplex PCR assay. T cell repertoires were profiled with deep sequencing of rearranged TCR beta loci together with multiparametric flow cytometry. TCRdb took over this immuneACCESS table, retaining in-frame rearrangements with V and J assigned. Such tables are incomplete; in checked studies, under half of the missing clones stem from an unresolved V gene, and the remainder is unexplained. Recorded for this sample are 150,000 to 200,000 clones; 75% to 90% of them occurred a single time. In total, the top ten clones hold approximately 4.8% of the sample. Study-wide findings and limitations: During treatment, patients who received photon therapy lost naive T cells and TCR diversity and gained effector/memory populations, whereas patients who received proton therapy remained relatively stable. The survival association was examined only in patients who died, and the authors described better survival with proton therapy as a possibility, not as a demonstrated result. After the lymphocyte count nadir, photon-treated repertoires showed oligoclonal expansion, especially of CD8+ Temra cells, which drove the drop in diversity. Across the cohort, among patients who died, a greater drop in TCR diversity after the nadir was inversely correlated with overall survival time.

This chain is built from TRBV2 and TRBJ2-2; there is no confident call for the D gene. The sample here was peripheral blood, taken from a patient treated with photon-based radiotherapy. The source is a man aged 50 or older with gastric cancer. The bases are TGTGCCAGTGGTGACACCGGGGAGCTGTTTTTT. This codes for CASGDTGELFF.